Following are 7 T cell receptor beta chains from one sample sequenced in a study of shared clonotypes between healthy human individuals. Clones were read by immunoSEQ multiplex PCR, and TCRdb kept only the in-frame ones, dropping some. This sample has approximately 1,500,000 clones, with nearly 99% found just once. The sample comprised naive CD4+ T cells sorted from blood. Subset described: CD45RA+ positively selected. Every receptor here comes from a man aged 30 to 45 in good health.

The chain is built from TRBV28 and TRBJ2-5, with D unclear. Germline V gene data show CDR1 as MDHEN and CDR2 as SYDVKM. Trimming cost V 3 bases and J 4 bases, with 15 bases left between them. This CDR3 has 15 amino acids. The CDR3 DNA reads as TGTGCCAGCAGTTTGGACCCAATAGGCGTAGAGACCCAGTACTTC. The encoded protein is CASSLDPIGVETQYF.

The rearrangement uses TRBV27 and TRBJ2-3; D is perhaps TRBD2 (6 bases). The V end was cut by 2 bases, the J end by 5 bases, with 20 bases between. The CDR3 totals 17 residues. Germline V lookup: CDR1 MNHEY, CDR2 SMNVEV (reference sequence). This chain's CDR3 is CASSLAPSVGYQDTQYF. The CDR3 DNA reads TGTGCCAGCAGTTTAGCCCCTAGCGTTGGTTATCAAGATACGCAGTATTTT.

The chain is built from TRBV29-1 and TRBJ2-1; 8 bases align to TRBD2. The CDR3 runs to 18 residues. Trimming removed 4 bases from V and 4 bases from J; junction bases left unmatched: 18. Per the germline V gene, CDR1 is SQVTM and CDR2 is ANQGSEA. The CDR3 here is CSVGTSLMVSRVYNEQFF. CDR3 DNA: TGCAGCGTTGGGACTAGCCTAATGGTTTCGAGGGTATACAATGAGCAGTTCTTC.

This clone was detected once. This chain joins TRBV5-6 and TRBJ2-1, with TRBD1 as a possible D gene (6 bases). Deletions cut 3 bases from V and 4 bases from J, with 14 bases between. The CDR3 extends over 15 amino acids. CDR1 SGHDT and CDR2 YYEEEE come from the germline V gene. CDR3 in DNA: TGTGCCAGCAGCTACGACAGGCTAGCTTACAATGAGCAGTTCTTC. Protein product: CASSYDRLAYNEQFF. The whole variable domain, filled in from reference TRBV5-6 and TRBJ2-1, reads DAGVTQSPTHLIKTRGQQVTLRCSPKSGHDTVSWYQQALGQGPQFIFQYYEEEERQRGNFPDRFSGHQFPNYSSELNVNALLLGDSALYLCASSYDRLAYNEQFFGPGTRLTVL.

The chain employs TRBV5-6 and TRBJ2-5; TRBD2 matches at 9 bases. Germline V lookup: CDR1 SGHDT, CDR2 YYEEEE. This CDR3 is 15 amino acids long. V shed 0 bases and J 3 bases; nucleotides not matched to a gene: 3. This chain's CDR3 is CASSLGVAGEETQYF. In nucleotides, the CDR3 is TGTGCCAGCAGCTTGGGTGTAGCGGGGGAAGAGACCCAGTACTTC. Supplemented by reference TRBV5-6 and TRBJ2-5, the full variable domain reads DAGVTQSPTHLIKTRGQQVTLRCSPKSGHDTVSWYQQALGQGPQFIFQYYEEEERQRGNFPDRFSGHQFPNYSSELNVNALLLGDSALYLCASSLGVAGEETQYFGPGTRLLVL.

In its sample, this clone was seen once. The chain couples TRBV6-5 to TRBJ2-1; 14 bases map to TRBD2. This CDR3 contains 16 residues. The V gene end was trimmed by 2 bases and the J gene end by 10 bases; junction bases not matched to a gene: 7. Germline CDR1 is MNHEY and CDR2 is SVGAGI. CDR3 amino acids: CASSYRGTSGSREQFF. For the CDR3, the DNA is TGTGCCAGCAGTTACAGAGGGACTAGCGGGAGTCGCGAGCAGTTCTTC.

This chain joins TRBV23-1 and TRBJ2-2; weak D call: TRBD2 (5 bases). TRBV23-1 is placed among ORFs of uncertain function. This CDR3 spans 16 amino acids. Deletions cut 0 bases from V and 4 bases from J, with 12 bases between. The CDR3 coding sequence is TGCGCCAGCAGTCAATCGTTCGAAAGCGGCACCGGGGAGCTGTTTTTT. Its protein product is CASSQSFESGTGELFF.